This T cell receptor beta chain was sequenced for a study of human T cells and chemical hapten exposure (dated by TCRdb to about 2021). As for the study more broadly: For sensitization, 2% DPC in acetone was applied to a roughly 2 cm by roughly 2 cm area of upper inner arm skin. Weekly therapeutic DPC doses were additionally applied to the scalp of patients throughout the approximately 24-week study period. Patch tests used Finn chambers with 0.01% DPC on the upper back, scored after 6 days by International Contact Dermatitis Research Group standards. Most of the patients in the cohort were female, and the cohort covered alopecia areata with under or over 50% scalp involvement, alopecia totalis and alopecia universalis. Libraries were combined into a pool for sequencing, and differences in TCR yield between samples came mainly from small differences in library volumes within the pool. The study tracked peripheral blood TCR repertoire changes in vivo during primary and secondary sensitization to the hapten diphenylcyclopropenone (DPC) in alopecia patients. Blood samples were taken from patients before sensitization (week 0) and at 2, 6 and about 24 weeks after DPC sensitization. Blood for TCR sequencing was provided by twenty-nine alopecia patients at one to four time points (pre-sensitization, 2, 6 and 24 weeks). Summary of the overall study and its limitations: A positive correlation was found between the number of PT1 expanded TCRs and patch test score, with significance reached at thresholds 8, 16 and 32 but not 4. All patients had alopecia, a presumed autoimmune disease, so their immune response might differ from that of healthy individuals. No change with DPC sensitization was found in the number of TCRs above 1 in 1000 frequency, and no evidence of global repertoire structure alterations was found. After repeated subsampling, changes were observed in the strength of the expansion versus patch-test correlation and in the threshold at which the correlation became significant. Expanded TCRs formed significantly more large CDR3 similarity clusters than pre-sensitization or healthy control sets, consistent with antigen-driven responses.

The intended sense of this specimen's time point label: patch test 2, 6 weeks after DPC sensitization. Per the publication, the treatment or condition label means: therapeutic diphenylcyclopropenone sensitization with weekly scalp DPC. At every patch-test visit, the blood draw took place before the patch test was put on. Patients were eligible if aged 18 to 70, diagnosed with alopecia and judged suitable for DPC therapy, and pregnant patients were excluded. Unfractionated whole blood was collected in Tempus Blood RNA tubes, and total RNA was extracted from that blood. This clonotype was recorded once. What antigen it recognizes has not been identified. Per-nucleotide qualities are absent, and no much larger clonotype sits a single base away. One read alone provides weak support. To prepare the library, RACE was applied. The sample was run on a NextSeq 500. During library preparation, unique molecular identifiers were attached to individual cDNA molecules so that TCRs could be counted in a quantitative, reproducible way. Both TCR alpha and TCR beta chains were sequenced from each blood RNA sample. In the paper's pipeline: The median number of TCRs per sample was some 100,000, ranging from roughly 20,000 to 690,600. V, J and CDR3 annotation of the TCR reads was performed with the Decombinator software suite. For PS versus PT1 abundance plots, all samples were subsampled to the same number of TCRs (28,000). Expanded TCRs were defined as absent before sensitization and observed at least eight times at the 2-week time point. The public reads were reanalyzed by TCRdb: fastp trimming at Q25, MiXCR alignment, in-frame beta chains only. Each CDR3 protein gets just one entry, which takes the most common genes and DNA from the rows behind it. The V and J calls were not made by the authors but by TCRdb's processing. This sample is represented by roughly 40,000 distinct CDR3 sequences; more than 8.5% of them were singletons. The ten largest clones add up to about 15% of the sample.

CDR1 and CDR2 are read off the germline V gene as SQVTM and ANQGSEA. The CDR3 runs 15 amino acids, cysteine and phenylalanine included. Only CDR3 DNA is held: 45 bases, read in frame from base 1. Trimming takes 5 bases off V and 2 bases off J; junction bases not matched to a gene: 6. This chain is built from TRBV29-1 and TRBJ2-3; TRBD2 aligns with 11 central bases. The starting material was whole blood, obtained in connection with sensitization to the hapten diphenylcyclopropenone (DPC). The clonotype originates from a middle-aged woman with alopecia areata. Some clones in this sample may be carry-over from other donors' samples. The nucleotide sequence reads TGCAGCGTTCAAGGGACTAGCGGCTACACAGATACGCAGTATTTT. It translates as CSVQGTSGYTDTQYF.